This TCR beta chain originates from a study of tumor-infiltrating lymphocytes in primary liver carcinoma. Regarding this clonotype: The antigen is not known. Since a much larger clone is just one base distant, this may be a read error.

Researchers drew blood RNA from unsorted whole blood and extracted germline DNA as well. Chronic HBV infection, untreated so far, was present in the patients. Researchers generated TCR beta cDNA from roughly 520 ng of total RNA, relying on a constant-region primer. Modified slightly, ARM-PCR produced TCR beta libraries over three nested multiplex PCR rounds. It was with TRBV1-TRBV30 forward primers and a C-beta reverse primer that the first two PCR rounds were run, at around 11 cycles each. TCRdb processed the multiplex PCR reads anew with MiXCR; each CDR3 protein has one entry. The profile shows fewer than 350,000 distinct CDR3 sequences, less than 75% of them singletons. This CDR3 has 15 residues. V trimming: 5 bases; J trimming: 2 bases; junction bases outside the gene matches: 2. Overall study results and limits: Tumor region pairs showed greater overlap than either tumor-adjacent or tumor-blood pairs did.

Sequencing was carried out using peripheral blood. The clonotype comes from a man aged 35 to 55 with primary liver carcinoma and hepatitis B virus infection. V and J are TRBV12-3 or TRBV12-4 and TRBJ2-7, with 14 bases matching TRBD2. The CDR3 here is CASSGTSGGTYEQYF. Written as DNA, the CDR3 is TGTGCCAGCAGTGGGACTAGCGGGGGCACCTACGAGCAGTACTTC.